The 31 T cell receptor beta chains presented below share a single source sample, sequenced in a study of blood T cell repertoires in COVID-19. Some clones are missing from TCRdb's copy, which holds only in-frame ones; the method was immunoSEQ multiplex PCR. The profile covers under 130,000 clones, with approximately 80% appearing a single time and roughly 13% taken by the ten largest. The material sequenced was peripheral blood. Receptors were obtained from a human donor in a cohort sampled during active or convalescent COVID-19.

This chain uses TRBV12-5 with TRBJ1-1; weak D call: TRBD1 (5 bases). Germline CDR1 is LGHNT and CDR2 is FRNRAP. CDR3 size: 13 residues. Trimming removed 2 bases from V and 4 bases from J, with 8 bases in between. In nucleotides, the CDR3 is TGTGCTAGTGGTTTGCTGCAGGGCACTGAAGCTTTCTTT. Encoded protein: CASGLLQGTEAFF.

CDR3 residues: CASSQDPDRVTEAFF. For the CDR3, the DNA is TGTGCCAGCAGCCAAGATCCTGACAGGGTAACTGAAGCTTTCTTT. The chain has TRBV4-2 and TRBJ1-1; TRBD1 matches 7 bases. CDR3 length: 15 amino acids. V lost 0 bases to trimming and J lost 5 bases; unmatched junction nucleotides: 6. The germline gives CDR1 LGHNA, CDR2 YNFKEQ.

This chain joins TRBV11-3 and TRBJ1-2; D unclear. Per germline, CDR1 SGHNT and CDR2 YENEEA. CDR3 length equals 12 residues. Trimming took off 5 bases at V and 4 bases at J, with 8 bases between the two ends. The CDR3 bases are TGTGCCAGCAGCCTTAACACCTATGGCTACACCTTC. As protein: CASSLNTYGYTF.

This clone was seen a few times. The chain joins TRBV21-1 to TRBJ2-1; the table's D call TRBD2 went unverified against the DNA. TRBV21-1 is classified as a pseudogene. The CDR3 contains 20 residues. CDR3 sequence reads: CASSINRVPASCGGWNEQFF. For the CDR3, the DNA is TGTGCCAGCAGCATAAATCGAGTACCCGCTAGCTGCGGGGGGTGGAATGAGCAGTTCTTC.

The CDR3 bases are TGTGCCACCCAGATGAACACTGAAGCTTTCTTT. Translated, it gives CATQMNTEAFF. The chain uses TRBV24-1 and TRBJ1-1; D remains ambiguous. Deletions cut 9 bases from V and 0 bases from J, with 4 bases between. CDR1 is KGHDR and CDR2 is SFDVKD in the germline V gene. The length of the CDR3 is 11 residues.

This clone was seen a single time. The V call is TRBV5-1, the J call TRBJ2-1, with D unclear. V lost 0 bases and J lost 0, with 10 bases in between. Germline assignment: CDR1 SGHRS and CDR2 YFSETQ. This CDR3 region has 16 residues. CDR3 in amino acids: CASSLAGQTSYNEQFF. CDR3 nucleotides: TGCGCCAGCAGCTTGGCTGGGCAGACCTCCTACAATGAGCAGTTCTTC.

The chain links TRBV4-1 to TRBJ2-7; the D gene is possibly TRBD2 (7 bases). Deletions cut 1 base from V and 0 bases from J, with 13 bases between. CDR3 length: 16 amino acids. Germline V gives CDR1 MGHRA, CDR2 YSYEKL. The CDR3 loop is CASSQGWGGPSYEQYF. CDR3 DNA sequence: TGCGCCAGCAGCCAAGGGTGGGGGGGGCCCTCCTACGAGCAGTACTTC.

The chain carries TRBV2 and TRBJ2-2; D perhaps matches TRBD1 (7 bases). Germline CDR1 SNHLY, CDR2 FYNNEI. V was trimmed by 6 bases and J by 5 bases, leaving 16 bases between them. The CDR3 has 15 residues. CDR3 protein: CASREGAGRTGELFF. As DNA, the CDR3 is TGTGCCAGCAGGGAGGGGGCAGGGAGGACCGGGGAGCTGTTTTTT.

The J gene is TRBJ2-7, the V gene TRBV3-1 (or the pseudogene TRBV3-2); 8 bases align to TRBD1. After removal of 4 bases from V and 2 bases from J, the junction contained 7 bases not matched to a gene. The CDR3 covers 15 residues. The V gene's germline CDR1 is LGHDT and CDR2 YNNKEL (reference sequence). CDR3 sequence (DNA): TGTGCCAGCAGCCTTGGGGGGACAGGCGCCTACGAGCAGTACTTC. This encodes CASSLGGTGAYEQYF.

This chain joins TRBV15 and TRBJ1-1, with TRBD1 as a possible D gene (6 bases). Germline CDR1 LNHNV, CDR2 YYDKDF (reference sequence). The CDR3 covers 15 residues. The germline V and J ends were trimmed by 0 bases and 4 bases, with 12 bases remaining between them. For the CDR3, the DNA is TGTGCCACCAGCAGAGAGCAAGGGGGTAGCACTGAAGCTTTCTTT. Encoded protein: CATSREQGGSTEAFF.

The rearrangement links TRBV19 to TRBJ1-3; D is perhaps TRBD1 (5 bases). Germline V CDR1 and CDR2: LNHDA, SQIVND (reference sequence). The CDR3 totals 11 residues. In DNA form, the CDR3 reads TGTGGCGGGGGGAACGGAAACACCATATATTTT. Translation: CGGGNGNTIYF.

This chain uses TRBV10-3 with TRBJ2-3; D gene unclear. The CDR3 length is 11 residues. The germline V gene has CDR1 ENHRY and CDR2 SYGVKD. V was cut by 6 bases and J by 2 bases, with 3 bases left in between. The CDR3 region is CAISNTDTQYF. The CDR3, as DNA: TGTGCCATCAGCAACACAGATACGCAGTATTTT.

V is TRBV27 and J is TRBJ1-2; unclear D gene. V was clipped by 6 bases and J by 2 bases, with 13 bases between them. The germline V gene encodes CDR1 MNHEY and CDR2 SMNVEV (reference sequence). There are 14 residues in the CDR3. The CDR3 loop reads CASRVVGGNYGYTF. The CDR3, as DNA: TGTGCCAGCAGGGTGGTGGGAGGAAACTATGGCTACACCTTC.

The chain carries TRBV11-2 and TRBJ1-1, with 9 bases identical to TRBD1. Germline CDR1 is SGHAT and CDR2 is FQNNGV. Losses at the gene ends were 5 bases for V and 4 bases for J; bases not matched to a gene: 8. CDR3 size: 15 residues. The CDR3 loop is CASSTLQGAGTEAFF. The CDR3 DNA reads TGTGCCAGCAGCACCTTACAGGGGGCTGGCACTGAAGCTTTCTTT. The full variable domain, completed using reference TRBV11-2 and TRBJ1-1, is EAGVAQSPRYKIIEKRQSVAFWCNPISGHATLYWYQQILGQGPKLLIQFQNNGVVDDSQLPKDRFSAERLKGVDSTLKIQPAKLEDSAVYLCASSTLQGAGTEAFFGQGTRLTVV.

The CDR3: CASSLTREQFF. In DNA, the CDR3 is TGTGCCAGCAGCTTAACTAGGGAGCAGTTCTTC. The rearrangement links TRBV7-9 to TRBJ2-1; D possibly corresponds to TRBD2 (5 bases). Germline CDR1 SEHNR, CDR2 FQNEAQ (reference sequence). The CDR3 runs to 11 residues. The ends were cut back, 2 bases at V and 10 bases at J, with 6 bases in the middle. The full variable domain, its missing parts supplied by reference TRBV7-9 and TRBJ2-1, is DTGVSQNPRHKITKRGQNVTFRCDPISEHNRLYWYRQTLGQGPEFLTYFQNEAQLEKSRLLSDRFSAERPKGSFSTLEIQRTEQGDSAMYLCASSLTREQFFGPGTRLTVL.

The J gene is TRBJ1-2, the V gene TRBV12-3 or TRBV12-4, with 7 bases aligning to TRBD1. The CDR3 contains 12 residues. The junction had 9 bases not matched to a gene; V was cut back by 8 bases and J by 9 bases. CDR3 nucleotides: TGTGCCAGCGCCAGAGGACAGGTGAGCTACACCTTC. Translated, it gives CASARGQVSYTF.

In regard to this clone: A junction end diverges from the germline sequence, so it may reflect a read error. The chain employs TRBV7-7 and TRBJ2-5, with TRBD1 matching 9 bases. This CDR3 has 17 amino acids. Germline V gene lookup returns CDR1 SSHAT and CDR2 FNYEAQ (reference sequence). The CDR3 here is CASSPRNAGTGSETQYF. The CDR3 bases are TGTGCTAGCAGCCCCCGAAATGCCGGGACAGGGAGTGAGACCCAGTACTTC. Based on the CDR3 plus reference TRBV7-7 and TRBJ2-5, the full variable domain is GAGVSQSPRYKVTKRGQDVTLRCDPISSHATLYWYQQALGQGPEFLTYFNYEAQPDKSGLPSDRFSAERPEGSISTLTIQRTEQRDSAMYRCASSPRNAGTGSETQYFGPGTRLLVL.

The genes are TRBV4-2 and TRBJ2-3, with 12 bases that match TRBD2. The CDR3 consists of 18 residues. The junction had 9 bases not matched to a gene; V was cut back by 1 base and J by 4 bases. Germline V CDR1 and CDR2: LGHNA, YNFKEQ. CDR3 DNA sequence: TGTGCCAGCAGCCAAGTCCCCAAAACTAGCGGGGGGCCAGATACGCAGTATTTT. Translating gives CASSQVPKTSGGPDTQYF.

This chain joins TRBV6-5 and TRBJ2-7; possible D gene TRBD2, 6 bases. There are 11 residues in the CDR3. Germline CDR1 reads MNHEY; CDR2 reads SVGAGI. V lost 10 bases, J lost 3 bases, and 10 bases lay in between. The CDR3 loop is CATRRDYEQYF. The CDR3, as DNA: TGTGCCACCCGGCGGGACTACGAGCAGTACTTC.

The table lists this clone with a count of one. The chain is built from TRBV10-3 and TRBJ2-5; TRBD2 matches at 7 bases. Germline V gene lookup returns CDR1 ENHRY and CDR2 SYGVKD. This CDR3 is 13 amino acids long. CDR3: CGSRVGREETQYF. The CDR3, as DNA: TGTGGCTCAAGAGTGGGGAGGGAAGAGACCCAGTACTTC.

In nucleotides, the CDR3 is TGTGCCAGCAGTTACAACGGGGGTGAAAAACTGTTTTTT. Translated: CASSYNGGEKLFF. The rearrangement joins TRBV6-6 to TRBJ1-4, with TRBD1 as a possible D gene (5 bases). Trimming took off 2 bases at V and 7 bases at J, with 8 bases between the two ends. Germline V gene data show CDR1 as MNHNY and CDR2 as SVGAGI (reference sequence). CDR3 size: 13 residues.

The V gene is TRBV19, the J gene TRBJ2-2, with 10 bases aligning to TRBD2. Germline CDR1 and CDR2: LNHDA and SQIVND (reference sequence). This CDR3 is built from 16 residues. The junction had 5 bases not matched to a gene; V was cut back by 3 bases and J by 4 bases. CDR3 DNA: TGTGCCAGTAGTATCACTAGCGGGGTGGGCACCGGGGAGCTGTTTTTT. Its translation is CASSITSGVGTGELFF.

This clone has a single count. The V and J genes are TRBV6-5 and TRBJ1-4; 8 nucleotides agree with TRBD1. The V gene end was trimmed by 9 bases and the J gene end by 6 bases; junction bases not matched to a gene: 9. The CDR3 is 14 amino acids. From germline, CDR1 is MNHEY and CDR2 SVGAGI. CDR3: CASHQGAGDEKLFF. CDR3 coding DNA: TGTGCCAGTCATCAGGGGGCGGGTGATGAAAAACTGTTTTTT.

The chain carries TRBV7-8 and TRBJ1-5; D perhaps matches TRBD1 (5 bases). The length of the CDR3 is 14 residues. Germline V gene sequence: CDR1 SGHVS, CDR2 FQNEAQ. V lost 5 bases to trimming and J lost 4 bases, with 12 bases between them. CDR3 sequence: CASSPGHPNQPQHF. The CDR3 DNA is TGTGCCAGCAGCCCAGGACACCCGAATCAGCCCCAGCATTTT.

This chain connects TRBV6-6 to TRBJ1-5, with D unclear. V was clipped by 7 bases and J by 0 bases, with 7 bases between them. This CDR3 is 13 amino acids long. The germline gives CDR1 MNHNY, CDR2 SVGAGI (reference sequence). Here the CDR3 reads CASTGLSNQPQHF. DNA of the CDR3: TGTGCCAGCACTGGCCTTAGCAATCAGCCCCAGCATTTT.

The CDR3 coding sequence is TGCGCCAGCAGCTCAGGGACAGGACACAATCAGCCCCAGCATTTT. Its translation is CASSSGTGHNQPQHF. V is TRBV5-1 and J is TRBJ1-5, with 8 bases fitting TRBD1. Germline V gene data show CDR1 as SGHRS and CDR2 as YFSETQ. There are 15 residues in the CDR3. The V segment lost 3 bases and the J segment 3 bases; nucleotides outside the gene matches: 5.

This chain joins TRBV4-1 and TRBJ1-4, with no clear D. V was trimmed by 0 bases and J by 8 bases, leaving 16 bases between them. The germline V gene encodes CDR1 MGHRA and CDR2 YSYEKL. This CDR3 contains 16 residues. CDR3 residues: CASSQDSIRGREKLFF. The DNA for the CDR3 is TGCGCCAGCAGCCAAGATTCGATCCGCGGCCGCGAAAAACTGTTTTTT.

The V and J genes are TRBV4-1 and TRBJ1-2, with D perhaps TRBD1 (6 bases). This CDR3 has 15 amino acids. Germline V lookup: CDR1 MGHRA, CDR2 YSYEKL. Trimming stripped 3 bases from V and 8 bases from J, with 19 bases between. CDR3 loop: CASSHSDQGFRGYTF. The CDR3 region has the DNA TGCGCCAGCAGCCATTCCGATCAGGGGTTTAGGGGCTACACCTTC.

The rearrangement joins TRBV30 to TRBJ1-1; no reliable D call. Trimming stripped 5 bases from V and 1 base from J, with 11 bases between. Germline CDR1 GTSNPN, CDR2 SVGIG (reference sequence). The CDR3 spans 13 residues. CDR3 region: CAWSEGKNTEAFF. CDR3 DNA sequence: TGTGCCTGGTCGGAGGGAAAGAACACTGAAGCTTTCTTT.

In nucleotides, the CDR3 is TGTGCCAGCAGCTCTTGGACAGGGTGGGACGAGCAGTACTTC. This gives the protein CASSSWTGWDEQYF. The genes are TRBV27 and TRBJ2-7, with 8 bases aligning to TRBD1. CDR3 length: 14 amino acids. Germline CDR1 MNHEY, CDR2 SMNVEV (reference sequence). J lost 5 bases, V lost 6 bases, and 9 bases had no gene match.

This clone was seen just once. V and J are TRBV19 and TRBJ2-5; 10 nucleotides line up with TRBD2. Germline V lookup: CDR1 LNHDA, CDR2 SQIVND (reference sequence). V dropped 7 bases and J dropped 5; count of bases not matched to a gene: 4. The CDR3 sequence is 13 residues long. CDR3 sequence (DNA): TGTGCCAGTACCAAGACTAGCGGGGAGACCCAGTACTTC. Its protein is CASTKTSGETQYF.